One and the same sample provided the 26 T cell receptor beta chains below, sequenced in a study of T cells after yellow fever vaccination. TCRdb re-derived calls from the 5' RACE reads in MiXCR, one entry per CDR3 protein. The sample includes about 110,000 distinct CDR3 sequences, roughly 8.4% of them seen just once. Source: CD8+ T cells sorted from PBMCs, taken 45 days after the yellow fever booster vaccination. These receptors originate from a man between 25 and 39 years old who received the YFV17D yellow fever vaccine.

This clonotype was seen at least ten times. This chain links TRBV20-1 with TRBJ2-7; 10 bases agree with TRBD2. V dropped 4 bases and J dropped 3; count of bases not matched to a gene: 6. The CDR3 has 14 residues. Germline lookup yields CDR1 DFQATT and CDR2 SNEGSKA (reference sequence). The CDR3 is CSATTSGALYEQYF. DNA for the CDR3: TGCAGTGCTACCACTAGCGGGGCACTCTACGAGCAGTACTTC.

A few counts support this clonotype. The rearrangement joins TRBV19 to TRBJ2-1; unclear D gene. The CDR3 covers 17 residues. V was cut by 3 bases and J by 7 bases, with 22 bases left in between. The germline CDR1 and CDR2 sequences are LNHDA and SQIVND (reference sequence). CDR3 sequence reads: CASSIYSPILRKNEQFF. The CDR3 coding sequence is TGTGCCAGTAGTATCTATTCCCCCATCCTACGTAAGAATGAGCAGTTCTTC.

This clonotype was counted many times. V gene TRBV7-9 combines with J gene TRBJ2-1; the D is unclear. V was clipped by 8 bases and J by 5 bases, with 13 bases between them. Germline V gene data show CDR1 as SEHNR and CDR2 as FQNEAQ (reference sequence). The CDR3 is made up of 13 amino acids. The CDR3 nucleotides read TGTGCCAGCCGCGGATTACACCACAATGAGCAGTTCTTC. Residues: CASRGLHHNEQFF.

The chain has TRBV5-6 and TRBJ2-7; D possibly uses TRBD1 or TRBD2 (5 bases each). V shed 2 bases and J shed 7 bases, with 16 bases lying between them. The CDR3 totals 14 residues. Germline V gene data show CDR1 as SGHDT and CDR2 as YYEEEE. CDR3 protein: CASSFGLGDGEQYF. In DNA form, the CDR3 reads TGTGCCAGCAGCTTCGGTCTAGGGGACGGGGAGCAGTACTTC.

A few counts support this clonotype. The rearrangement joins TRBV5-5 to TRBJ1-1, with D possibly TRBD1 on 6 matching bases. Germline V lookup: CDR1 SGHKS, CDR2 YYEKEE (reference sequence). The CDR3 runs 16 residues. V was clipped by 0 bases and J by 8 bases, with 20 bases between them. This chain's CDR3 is CASSLENWGAGREAFF. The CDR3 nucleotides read TGTGCCAGCAGCTTGGAAAATTGGGGGGCAGGTCGAGAAGCTTTCTTT.

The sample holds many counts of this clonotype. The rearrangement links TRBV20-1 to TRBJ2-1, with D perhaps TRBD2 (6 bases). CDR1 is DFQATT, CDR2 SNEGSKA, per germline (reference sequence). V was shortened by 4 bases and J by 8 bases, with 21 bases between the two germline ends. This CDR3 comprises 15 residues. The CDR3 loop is CSATPPSWTGDEQFF. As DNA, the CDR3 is TGCAGTGCTACCCCTCCTAGCTGGACGGGGGATGAGCAGTTCTTC.

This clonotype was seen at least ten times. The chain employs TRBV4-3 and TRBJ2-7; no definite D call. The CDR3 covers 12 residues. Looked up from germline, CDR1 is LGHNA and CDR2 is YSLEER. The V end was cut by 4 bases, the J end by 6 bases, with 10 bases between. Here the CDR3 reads CASSPTGGEQYF. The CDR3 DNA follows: TGCGCCAGCAGCCCAACCGGCGGCGAGCAGTACTTC.

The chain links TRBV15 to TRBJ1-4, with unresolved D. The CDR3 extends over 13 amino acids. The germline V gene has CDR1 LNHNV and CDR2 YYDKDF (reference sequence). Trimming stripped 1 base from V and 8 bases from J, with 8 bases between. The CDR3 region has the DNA TGTGCCACCAGCAGAGCGCCGGGGGAAAAACTGTTTTTT. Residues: CATSRAPGEKLFF.

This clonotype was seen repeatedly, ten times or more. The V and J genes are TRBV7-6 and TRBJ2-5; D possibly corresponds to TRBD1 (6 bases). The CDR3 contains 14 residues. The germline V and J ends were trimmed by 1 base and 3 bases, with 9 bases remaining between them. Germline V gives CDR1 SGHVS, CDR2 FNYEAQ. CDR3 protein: CASSLVPGEETQYF. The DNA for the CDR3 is TGTGCCAGCAGCTTAGTTCCAGGGGAAGAGACCCAGTACTTC.

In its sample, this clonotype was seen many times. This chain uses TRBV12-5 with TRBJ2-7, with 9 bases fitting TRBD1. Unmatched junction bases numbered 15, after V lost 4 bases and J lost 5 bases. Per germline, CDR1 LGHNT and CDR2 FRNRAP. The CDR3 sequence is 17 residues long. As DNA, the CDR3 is TGTGCTAGTGGTTCCTGGGACCCGGGACAGGGTGGGAACGAGCAGTACTTC. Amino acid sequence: CASGSWDPGQGGNEQYF.

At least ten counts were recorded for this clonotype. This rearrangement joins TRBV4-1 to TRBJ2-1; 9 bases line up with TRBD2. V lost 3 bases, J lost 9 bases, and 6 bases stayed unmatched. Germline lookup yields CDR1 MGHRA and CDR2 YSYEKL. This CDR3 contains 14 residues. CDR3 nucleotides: TGCGCCAGCAGCCACGCGGGAGGGGGTGGTGAGCAGTTCTTC. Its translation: CASSHAGGGGEQFF.

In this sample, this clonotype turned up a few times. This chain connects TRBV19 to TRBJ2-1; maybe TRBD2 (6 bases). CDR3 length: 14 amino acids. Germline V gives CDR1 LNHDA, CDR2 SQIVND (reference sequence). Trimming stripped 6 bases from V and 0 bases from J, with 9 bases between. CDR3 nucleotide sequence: TGTGCCAGTAGGGACTACGGCTCCTACAATGAGCAGTTCTTC. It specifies CASRDYGSYNEQFF.

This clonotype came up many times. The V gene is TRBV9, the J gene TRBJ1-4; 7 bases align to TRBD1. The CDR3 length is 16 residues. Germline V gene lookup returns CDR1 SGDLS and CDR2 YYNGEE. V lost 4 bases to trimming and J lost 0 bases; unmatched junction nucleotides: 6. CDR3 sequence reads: CASSPGTASTNEKLFF. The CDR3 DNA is TGTGCCAGCAGCCCAGGGACAGCTTCAACTAATGAAAAACTGTTTTTT.

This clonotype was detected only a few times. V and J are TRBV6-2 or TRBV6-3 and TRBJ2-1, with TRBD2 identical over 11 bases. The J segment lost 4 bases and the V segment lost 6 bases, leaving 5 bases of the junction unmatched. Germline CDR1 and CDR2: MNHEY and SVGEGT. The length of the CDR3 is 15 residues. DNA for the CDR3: TGTGCCAGCAGCTACGGACTAGCGGGTTACAATGAGCAGTTCTTC. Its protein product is CASSYGLAGYNEQFF.

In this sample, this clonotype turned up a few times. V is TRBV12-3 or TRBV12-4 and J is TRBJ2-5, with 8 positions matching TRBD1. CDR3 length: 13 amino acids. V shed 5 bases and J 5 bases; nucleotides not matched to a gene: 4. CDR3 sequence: CASSLRQGETQYF. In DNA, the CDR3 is TGTGCCAGCAGTCTTCGACAGGGGGAGACCCAGTACTTC.

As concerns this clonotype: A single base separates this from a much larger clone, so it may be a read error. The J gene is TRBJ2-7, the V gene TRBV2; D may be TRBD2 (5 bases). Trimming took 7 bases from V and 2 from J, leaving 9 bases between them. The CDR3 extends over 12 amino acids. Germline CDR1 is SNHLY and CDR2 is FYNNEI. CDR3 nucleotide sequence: TGTGCCAGCATTGCGGGCCCCTACGAGCAGTACTTC. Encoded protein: CASIAGPYEQYF.

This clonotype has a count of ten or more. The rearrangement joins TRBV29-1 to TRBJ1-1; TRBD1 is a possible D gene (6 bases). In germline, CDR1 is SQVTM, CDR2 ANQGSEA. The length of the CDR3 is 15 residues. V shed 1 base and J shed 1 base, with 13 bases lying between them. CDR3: CSVEAPGASNTEAFF. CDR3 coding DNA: TGCAGCGTTGAAGCCCCGGGGGCCTCGAACACTGAAGCTTTCTTT.

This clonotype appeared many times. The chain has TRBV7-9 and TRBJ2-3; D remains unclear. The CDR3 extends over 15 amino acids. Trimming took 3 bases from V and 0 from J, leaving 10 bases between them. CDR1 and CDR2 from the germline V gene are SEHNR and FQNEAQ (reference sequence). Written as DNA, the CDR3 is TGTGCCAGCAGCTTCCGGGCCGGCAGCACAGATACGCAGTATTTT. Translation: CASSFRAGSTDTQYF.

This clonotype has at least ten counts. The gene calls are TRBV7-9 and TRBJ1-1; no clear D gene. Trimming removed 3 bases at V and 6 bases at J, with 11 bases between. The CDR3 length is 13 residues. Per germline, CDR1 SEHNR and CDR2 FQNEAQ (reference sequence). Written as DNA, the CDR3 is TGTGCCAGCAGCTTCGAGGGAGTTCCTGAAGCTTTCTTT. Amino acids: CASSFEGVPEAFF.

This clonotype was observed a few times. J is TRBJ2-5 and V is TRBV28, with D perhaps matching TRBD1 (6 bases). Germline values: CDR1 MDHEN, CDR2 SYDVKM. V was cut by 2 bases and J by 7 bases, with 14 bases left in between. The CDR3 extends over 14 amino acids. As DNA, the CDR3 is TGTGCCAGCAGTTTACCTCGGACAGACGGGACCCAGTACTTC. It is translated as CASSLPRTDGTQYF.

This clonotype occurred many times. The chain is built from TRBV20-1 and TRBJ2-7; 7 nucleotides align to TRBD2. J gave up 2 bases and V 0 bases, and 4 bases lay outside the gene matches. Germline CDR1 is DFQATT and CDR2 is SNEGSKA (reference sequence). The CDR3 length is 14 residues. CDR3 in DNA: TGCAGTGCTAGAGATATAAGCGGGACCTACGAGCAGTACTTC. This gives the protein CSARDISGTYEQYF.

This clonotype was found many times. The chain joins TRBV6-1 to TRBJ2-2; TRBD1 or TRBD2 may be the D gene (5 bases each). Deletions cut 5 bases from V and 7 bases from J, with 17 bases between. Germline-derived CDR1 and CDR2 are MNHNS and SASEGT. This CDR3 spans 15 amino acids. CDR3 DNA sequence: TGTGCCAGCAGTACGAGGGGTACGGTACTCGGGGAGCTGTTTTTT. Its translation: CASSTRGTVLGELFF.

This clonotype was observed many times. CDR3 DNA sequence: TGTGCCAGCAACCCGGGACAGGCCTCTGGAAACACCATATATTTT. Translation gives CASNPGQASGNTIYF. The rearrangement uses TRBV28 and TRBJ1-3; 8 bases are a match to TRBD1. The germline V gene has CDR1 MDHEN and CDR2 SYDVKM. This CDR3 region has 15 residues. Trimming took 7 bases from V and 0 from J; bases not matched to a gene: 5. The whole variable domain, remainder taken from reference TRBV28 and TRBJ1-3, is DVKVTQSSRYLVKRTGEKVFLECVQDMDHENMFWYRQDPGLGLRLIYFSYDVKMKEKGDIPEGYSVSREKKERFSLILESASTNQTSMYLCASNPGQASGNTIYFGEGSWLTVV.

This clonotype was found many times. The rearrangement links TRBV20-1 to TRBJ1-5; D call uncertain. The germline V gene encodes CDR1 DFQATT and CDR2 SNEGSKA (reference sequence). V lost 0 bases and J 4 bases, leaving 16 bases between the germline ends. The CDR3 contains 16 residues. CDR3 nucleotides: TGCAGTGCTAGAGATCGGGAAGAGGGAAGGAATCAGCCCCAGCATTTT. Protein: CSARDREEGRNQPQHF.

The CDR3 bases are TGTGCCAGCAGCTTCAGAGCGGGAGGGCAAGAGACCCAGTACTTC. This codes for CASSFRAGGQETQYF. The chain combines TRBV11-2 with TRBJ2-5, with TRBD2 matching 10 bases. Germline V CDR1 and CDR2: SGHAT, FQNNGV. The CDR3 is made up of 15 amino acids. V trimming: 3 bases; J trimming: 2 bases; junction bases outside the gene matches: 3.

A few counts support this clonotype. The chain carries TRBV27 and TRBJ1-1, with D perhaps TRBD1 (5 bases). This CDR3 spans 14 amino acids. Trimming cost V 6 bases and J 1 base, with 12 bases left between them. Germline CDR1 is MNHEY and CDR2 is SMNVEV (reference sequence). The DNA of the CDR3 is TGTGCCAGCAGGTTGGGGGGACGGAACACTGAAGCTTTCTTT. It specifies CASRLGGRNTEAFF.